This paragraph covers one TCR beta chain sequence. The antigen remains undetermined. The sample is drawn from a study of shared clonotypes between healthy human individuals. Points from the study as a whole: Few donors limited the genetic and exposure-history diversity represented. Some clonotypes were shared by all four sorted-subset donors, while others were not shared. The non-shared ones had lower generation probabilities than the shared ones.

Under the authors' procedure: Quality scores were absent from the junction-only immunoSEQ sequences, so filtering differed. Sequencing used immunoSEQ multiplex PCR; TCRdb keeps in-frame clones, though not all of them. V and J calls and clone size are copied from that table; D and trimming were computed from the DNA. This sample has about 1 million clones; about 74% occur once, and the top ten carry approximately 1.5%. Per the germline V gene, CDR1 is ENHRY and CDR2 is SYGVKD. CDR3 length: 13 amino acids. Trimming removed 2 bases from V and 0 bases from J, with 2 bases in between. The donor population consisted of healthy HIV-negative adults with no recent acute infections or vaccinations.

The clonotype comes from a man aged 18 to 29 in good health. Sequenced material: memory CD4+ T cells sorted from blood. The subset denotes: CD45RA-negative fraction. The chain combines TRBV10-3 with TRBJ1-3; D remains ambiguous. The CDR3 loop is CAISEDSGNTIYF. In nucleotides, the CDR3 is TGTGCCATCAGTGAGGACTCTGGAAACACCATATATTTT.